The sequence of this TCR beta chain was determined in a study of graft-versus-host responses after intestinal transplantation. Deletions cut 7 bases from V and 5 bases from J, with 26 bases between. Germline CDR1 is LNHDA and CDR2 is SQIVND (reference sequence). The CDR3 spans 17 residues. Measured with immunoSEQ multiplex PCR; TCRdb has only the in-frame clones, and not every one. Of around 100,000 clones listed, around 94% were seen once; the top ten hold about 0.25%. This clone was observed once. What it recognizes is unknown. The chain carries TRBV19 and TRBJ2-5, with D possibly being TRBD2 (7 bases). The sequence was obtained from a human donor who was the organ donor for an intestinal transplant. Sequencing was performed on unstimulated CD4+ T cells sorted from spleen or lymph node cells, taken before transplant. CDR3 region: CASTLQGGGPGAETQYF. In nucleotides, the CDR3 is TGTGCCAGTACCCTCCAAGGGGGAGGGCCGGGGGCGGAGACCCAGTACTTC.